Listed below are T cell receptor beta chains from one sample, sequenced in a study of vaccination and CD4 T cells after COVID-19. TCRdb ran MiXCR on the PCR reads and lists one entry per CDR3 protein. The table shows about 14,000 distinct CDR3 sequences, with about 50% occurring only once. The antigens for these receptors are not known. Input material: CD4+ T cells from blood, cultured in vitro. The receptors come from a human donor who had recovered from COVID-19. The CDR3 runs from the conserved cysteine through the conserved F or W. The D gene is left open where the match is weak. Rows may omit the clone size; those that give it use once, few, many or a size class.

few	TRBV20-1	TRBJ1-6	.	TGCAGTGCTAGGCCCCCTGAGGGAAGCTCCTATAATTCACCCCTCCACTTT	CSARPPEGSSYNSPLHF
.	TRBV19	TRBJ2-7	TRBD1	TGTGCCAGTATGGCGGGGACAGGTTCCTACGAGCAGTACTTC	CASMAGTGSYEQYF
.	TRBV24-1	TRBJ2-2	.	TGTGCCACCAGTGATCAGACGGTAGCTAGAACCGGGGAGCTGTTTTTT	CATSDQTVARTGELFF
.	TRBV6-5	TRBJ1-1	.	TGTGCCAGCAGTTATTTTGGGGGGGCGAGGAACACTGAAGCTTTCTTT	CASSYFGGARNTEAFF
.	TRBV5-1	TRBJ1-6	.	TGCGCCAGCAGCTTGGACCCGAATAATTCACCCCTCCACTTT	CASSLDPNNSPLHF
.	TRBV19	TRBJ1-5	TRBD1	TGTGCCACCAGCGACAGGGGGCGCCGTCAGCCCCAGCATTTT	CATSDRGRRQPQHF
few	TRBV20-1	TRBJ2-3	TRBD1	TGCAGTGCTTATTTCCAGGGGGCAGGGGATACGCAGTATTTT	CSAYFQGAGDTQYF
.	TRBV15	TRBJ2-3	.	TGTGCCACCAGCGGAGCTAGCGAGGCGGGCACAGATACGCAGTATTTT	CATSGASEAGTDTQYF
.	TRBV12-3/TRBV12-4	TRBJ2-3	.	TGTGCCAGCAGTCTTCTAGCGACTAGCACAGATACGCAGTATTTT	CASSLLATSTDTQYF
.	TRBV27	TRBJ1-2	TRBD1	TGTGCCAGCAGGACAGGGGGCCGGGGCTACACCTTC	CASRTGGRGYTF
few	TRBV7-9	TRBJ2-3	.	TGTGCCAGCAGCCACGACACAGATACGCAGTATTTT	CASSHDTDTQYF
.	TRBV6-1	TRBJ2-2	.	TGTGCCAGCACTCTTTTGACAGCTACGAACACCGGGGAGCTGTTTTTT	CASTLLTATNTGELFF
few	TRBV30	TRBJ1-1	TRBD1	TGTGCCTGGAACCCAGATCCCCAAGGGGGCCCAACTGAAGCTTTCTTT	CAWNPDPQGGPTEAFF
.	TRBV2	TRBJ2-5	.	TGTGCCAGCAGCAGACAGGCGGTGGGAGAGACCCAGTACTTC	CASSRQAVGETQYF
once	TRBV28	TRBJ1-5	.	TGTGCCAGCAGTCCAGTTACAGGGTTGAATCAGCCCCAGCATTTT	CASSPVTGLNQPQHF
.	TRBV12-3/TRBV12-4	TRBJ1-3	.	TGTGCCAGCAGTTGGGACTTTGGAAACACCATATATTTT	CASSWDFGNTIYF
.	TRBV7-5	TRBJ2-7	.	.	CISVSEAWGTSGIGEQYF
.	TRBV30	TRBJ1-1	.	TGTGCCTGGAGTTCCCCGACGACAGCTTTCTTT	CAWSSPTTAFF
few	TRBV2	TRBJ1-2	.	TGTGCCAGCAGGGAACCGGGCCTGAACTATGGCTACACCTTC	CASREPGLNYGYTF
.	TRBV7-8	TRBJ2-1	TRBD1	TGTGCCAGCAGCTTGCCCCCATTAGGGACAGGGTACACTAGGCAGTTCTTC	CASSLPPLGTGYTRQFF
.	TRBV12-5	TRBJ1-5	.	TGTGCTAGTGCCCCAACAGGGAGAGGCAATCAGCCCCAGCATTTT	CASAPTGRGNQPQHF
.	TRBV7-2	TRBJ1-5	.	TGTGCCAGCAGCTTAGTTAGCAATCAGCCCCAGCATTTT	CASSLVSNQPQHF
.	TRBV20-1	TRBJ2-3	TRBD1	TGCAGTGCTAGAGGGGACAGGGTGGGAGATACGCAGTATTTT	CSARGDRVGDTQYF
.	TRBV20-1	TRBJ2-1	TRBD2	TGCAGTGCTAGACGGACTAGCGGGAGTGTCAGTGAGCAGTTCTTC	CSARRTSGSVSEQFF
.	TRBV12-3/TRBV12-4	TRBJ1-6	.	TGTGCCAGCAGTCGAGAACTCTATAATTCACCCCTCCACTTT	CASSRELYNSPLHF
few	TRBV21-1	TRBJ1-3	.	TGTGCCAGCAGCACCCGACAGGGCGGGGCAGGCACCATATATTTT	CASSTRQGGAGTIYF
.	TRBV12-3/TRBV12-4	TRBJ1-2	.	TGTGCCAGCAGTTTAAGTTGTACAGGCCCCTACACCTTC	CASSLSCTGPYTF
.	TRBV6-5	TRBJ1-2	.	TGTGCCAGCAGTTACTCGGTTTGGGGGGGTAACTATGGCTACACCTTC	CASSYSVWGGNYGYTF
few	TRBV7-2	TRBJ1-1	.	TGTGCCAGCAGCCCGGGACCCTCGAACACTGAAGCTTTCTTT	CASSPGPSNTEAFF
few	TRBV6-5	TRBJ2-2	TRBD1	TGTGCCAGCAGTTCCCAGGGGGCAGACACCGGGGAGCTGTTTTTT	CASSSQGADTGELFF
.	TRBV7-9	TRBJ2-3	TRBD1	TGTGCCAGCAGCCCACAGGGGGAAGAGGATACGCAGTATTTT	CASSPQGEEDTQYF
.	TRBV2	TRBJ1-2	.	TGTGCCAGCAGTGATATTTTTACAGATGGCTACACCTTC	CASSDIFTDGYTF